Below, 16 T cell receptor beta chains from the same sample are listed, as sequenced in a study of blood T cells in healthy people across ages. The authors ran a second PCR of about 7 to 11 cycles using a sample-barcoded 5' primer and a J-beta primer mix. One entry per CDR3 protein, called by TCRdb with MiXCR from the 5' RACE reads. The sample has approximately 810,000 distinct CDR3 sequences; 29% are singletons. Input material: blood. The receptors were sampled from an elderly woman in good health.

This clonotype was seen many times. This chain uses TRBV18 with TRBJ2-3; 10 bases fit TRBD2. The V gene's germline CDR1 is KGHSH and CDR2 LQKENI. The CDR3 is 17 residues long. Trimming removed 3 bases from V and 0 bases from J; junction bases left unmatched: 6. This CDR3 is CASSPPGLATSTDTQYF. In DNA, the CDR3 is TGTGCCAGCTCACCGCCGGGACTAGCGACTAGCACAGATACGCAGTATTTT.

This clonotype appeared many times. The DNA for the CDR3 is TGCGCCAGCAGCTGGGACTGGAGAGGAGAGACCCAGTACTTC. Translation: CASSWDWRGETQYF. The chain is built from TRBV4-1 and TRBJ2-5; D may be TRBD2 (6 bases). The germline gives CDR1 MGHRA, CDR2 YSYEKL. V was clipped by 5 bases and J by 4 bases, with 14 bases between them. The CDR3 covers 14 residues.

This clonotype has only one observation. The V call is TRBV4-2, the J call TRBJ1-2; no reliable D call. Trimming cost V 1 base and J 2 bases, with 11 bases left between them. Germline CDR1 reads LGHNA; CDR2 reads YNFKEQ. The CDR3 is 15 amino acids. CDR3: CASSQGVADNYGYTF. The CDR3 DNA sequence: TGTGCCAGCAGCCAAGGGGTCGCGGACAACTATGGCTACACCTTC.

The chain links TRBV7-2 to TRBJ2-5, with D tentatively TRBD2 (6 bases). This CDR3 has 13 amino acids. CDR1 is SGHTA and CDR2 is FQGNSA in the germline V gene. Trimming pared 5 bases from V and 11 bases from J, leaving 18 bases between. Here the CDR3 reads CASSRIISGEQYF. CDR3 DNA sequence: TGTGCCAGCAGCCGTATCATTTCGGGGGAGCAGTACTTC.

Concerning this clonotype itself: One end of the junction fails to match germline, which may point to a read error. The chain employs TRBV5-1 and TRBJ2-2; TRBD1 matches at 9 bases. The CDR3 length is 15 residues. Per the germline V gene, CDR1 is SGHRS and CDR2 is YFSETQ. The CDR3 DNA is TGCTCCAGCAGCTGGACAGGGGAGTACACCGGGGAGCTGTTTTTT. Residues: CSSSWTGEYTGELFF.

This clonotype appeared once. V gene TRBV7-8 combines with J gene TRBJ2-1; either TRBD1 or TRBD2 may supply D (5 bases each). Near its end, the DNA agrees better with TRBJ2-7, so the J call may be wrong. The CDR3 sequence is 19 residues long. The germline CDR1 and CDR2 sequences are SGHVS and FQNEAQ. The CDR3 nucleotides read TGTGCCAGCAGCTTAGGTGGGTCGGTCGGGGCCCCCTCCTACAATGAGCAGTACTTC. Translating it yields CASSLGGSVGAPSYNEQYF.

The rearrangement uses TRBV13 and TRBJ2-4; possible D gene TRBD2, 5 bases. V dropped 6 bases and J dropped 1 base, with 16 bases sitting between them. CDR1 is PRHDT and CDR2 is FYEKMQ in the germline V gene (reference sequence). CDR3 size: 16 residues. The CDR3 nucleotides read TGTGCCAGCAGTTTTAACTTGAGGAGGGCCAAAAACATTCAGTACTTC. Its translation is CASSFNLRRAKNIQYF. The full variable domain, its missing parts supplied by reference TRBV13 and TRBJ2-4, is AAGVIQSPRHLIKEKRETATLKCYPIPRHDTVYWYQQGPGQDPQFLISFYEKMQSDKGSIPDRFSAQQFSDYHSELNMSSLELGDSALYFCASSFNLRRAKNIQYFGAGTRLSVL.

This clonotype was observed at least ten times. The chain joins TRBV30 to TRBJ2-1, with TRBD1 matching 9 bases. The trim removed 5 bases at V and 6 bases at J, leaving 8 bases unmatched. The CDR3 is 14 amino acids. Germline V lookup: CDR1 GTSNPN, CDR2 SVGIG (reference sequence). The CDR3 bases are TGTGCCTGGGCACGGACAGGGGTAACCAATGAGCAGTTCTTC. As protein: CAWARTGVTNEQFF.

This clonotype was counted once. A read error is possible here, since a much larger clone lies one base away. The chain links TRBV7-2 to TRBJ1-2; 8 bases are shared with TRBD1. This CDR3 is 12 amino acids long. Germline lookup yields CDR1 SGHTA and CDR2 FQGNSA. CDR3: CASGFTGGGYTF. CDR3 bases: TGTGCCAGCGGCTTCACAGGGGGAGGCTACACCTTC.

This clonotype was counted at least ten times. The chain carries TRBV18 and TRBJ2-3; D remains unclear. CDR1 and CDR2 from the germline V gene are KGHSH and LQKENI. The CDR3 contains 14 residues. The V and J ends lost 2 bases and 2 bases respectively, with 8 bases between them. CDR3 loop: CASSPTADTDTQYF. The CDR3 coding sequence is TGTGCCAGCTCACCAACGGCAGACACAGATACGCAGTATTTT.

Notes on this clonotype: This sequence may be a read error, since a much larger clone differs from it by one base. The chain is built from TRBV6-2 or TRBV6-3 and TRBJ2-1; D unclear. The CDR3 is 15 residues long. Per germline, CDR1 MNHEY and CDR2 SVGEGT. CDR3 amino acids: CAGSDSGESRAEQFF. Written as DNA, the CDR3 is TGTGCCGGCAGTGACTCCGGCGAATCAAGGGCTGAGCAGTTCTTC.

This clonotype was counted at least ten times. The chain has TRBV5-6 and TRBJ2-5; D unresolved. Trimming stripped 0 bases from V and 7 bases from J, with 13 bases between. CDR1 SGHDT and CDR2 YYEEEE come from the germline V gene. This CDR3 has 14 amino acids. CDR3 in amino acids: CASSLVEPSGTQYF. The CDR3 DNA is TGTGCCAGCAGCTTGGTGGAACCCTCGGGGACCCAGTACTTC.

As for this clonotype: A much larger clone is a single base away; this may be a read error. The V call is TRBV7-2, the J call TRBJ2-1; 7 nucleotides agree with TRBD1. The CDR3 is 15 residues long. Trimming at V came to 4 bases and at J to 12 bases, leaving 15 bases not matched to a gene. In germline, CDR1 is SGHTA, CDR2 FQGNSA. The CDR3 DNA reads TGTGCCAGCAGCTCTACTGGCGTCGGGACAGATCGGCAGTTCTTC. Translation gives CASSSTGVGTDRQFF.

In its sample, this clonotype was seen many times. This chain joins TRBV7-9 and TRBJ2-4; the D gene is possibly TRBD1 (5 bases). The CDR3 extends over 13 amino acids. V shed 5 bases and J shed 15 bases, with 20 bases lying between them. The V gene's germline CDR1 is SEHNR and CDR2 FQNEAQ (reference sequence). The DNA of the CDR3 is TGTGCCAGCAGCACGGACAAGGCCGTCTTTAGGTACTTC. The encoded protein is CASSTDKAVFRYF.

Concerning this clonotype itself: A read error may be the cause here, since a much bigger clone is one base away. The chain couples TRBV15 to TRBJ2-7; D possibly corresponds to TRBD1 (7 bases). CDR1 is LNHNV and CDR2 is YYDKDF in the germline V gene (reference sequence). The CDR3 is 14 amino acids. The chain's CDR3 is CATSGARGAYGQYF. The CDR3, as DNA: TGTGCCACCAGCGGAGCCAGGGGGGCCTACGGGCAGTACTTC.

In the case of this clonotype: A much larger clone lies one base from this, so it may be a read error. In DNA, the CDR3 is TGTGCCAGCAGCTTAGTCGTGGGGCCCCAAGAGCCCCAGTACTTC. The encoded protein is CASSLVVGPQEPQYF. The rearrangement uses TRBV7-2 and TRBJ2-5; D might be TRBD1 (5 bases). The germline CDR1 and CDR2 sequences are SGHTA and FQGNSA. This CDR3 region has 15 residues.